This T cell receptor beta chain was captured by sequencing in a study of blood T cell repertoires in COVID-19. Study-wide context: Acute-phase and convalescent COVID-19 samples originated in the United States, Italy and Spain.

Residents of 24 US areas, aged about 18 to 95 years, made up the participants. Which cohort a participant joined came from the clinical history participants gave. Notes on this clone: This CDR3 is also generated by other DNA sequences in the sample.

The trim removed 3 bases at V and 4 bases at J, leaving 4 bases unmatched. Germline loops: CDR1 KGHDR, CDR2 SFDVKD. The CDR3 sequence is 16 residues long. The assay was immunoSEQ multiplex PCR, and TCRdb's table has in-frame clones only and misses some. The data hold about 250,000 clones, with 65% to 90% observed a single time. The sample consisted of PBMCs or T cells enriched from blood (not recorded which). V and J are TRBV24-1 and TRBJ2-6, with 8 bases matching TRBD1. This TCR derives from a young man who had recovered from COVID-19. CDR3 in DNA: TGTGCCACCAGTGATCCAGGGGGCTCAGGGGCCAACGTCCTGACTTTC. Translated: CATSDPGGSGANVLTF.